These 20 T cell receptor beta chains originate from one sample sequenced in a study of vaccination effects on CD4 cells after COVID-19. ViraFEST used viral peptide pools to expand antigen-specific CD4+ T cells before sequencing. Isolating CD4+ T cells followed approximately 11 days of culture. Among the vaccine recipients, none had a prior SARS-CoV-2 infection, and nucleocapsid antibodies were negative. Their specific antigens are unknown. Libraries were prepared by immunoSEQ multiplex PCR; TCRdb keeps only in-frame clonotypes and omits some of them. This repertoire shows tens of thousands of clones, approximately 70% found once; its top ten account for over 4%. Sequencing used CD4+ T cells from PBMCs cultured with HCoV-OC43 spike peptides, obtained before COVID-19 vaccination. Described subset: HCoV-OC43 spike overlapping peptide pool stimulation. The receptors originated from a human donor who received a COVID-19 vaccine.

The chain uses TRBV6-5 and TRBJ1-5; the D gene is possibly TRBD1 (6 bases). Per the germline V gene, CDR1 is MNHEY and CDR2 is SVGAGI. The CDR3 is 15 residues long. The V end lost 6 bases, the J end lost 2 bases, and 14 bases lay between the germline ends. This CDR3 reads CASSPDRSGNQPQHF. The DNA of the CDR3 is TGTGCCAGCAGCCCCGACAGGTCGGGCAATCAGCCCCAGCATTTT.

This clone showed up just a few times. This chain uses TRBV6-6 with TRBJ1-6; a possible D gene is TRBD1 (5 bases). The CDR3 extends over 15 amino acids. V gave up 4 bases and J gave up 7 bases, with 14 bases separating them. Per the germline V gene, CDR1 is MNHNY and CDR2 is SVGAGI (reference sequence). In DNA, the CDR3 is TGTGCCAGCAGTTCTCCAAGGGGCGCGAATTCACCCCTCCACTTT. It translates to CASSSPRGANSPLHF.

The chain is built from TRBV18 and TRBJ1-1; TRBD1 agrees at 8 bases. This CDR3 region has 16 residues. The germline CDR1 and CDR2 sequences are KGHSH and LQKENI. The V and J ends lost 1 base and 0 bases, in that order; junction bases with no gene match: 4. The CDR3 DNA is TGTGCCAGCTCACCACAGACAGGGGCCATGAACACTGAAGCTTTCTTT. Amino acids: CASSPQTGAMNTEAFF.

V gene TRBV6-1 combines with J gene TRBJ2-5; TRBD1 agrees at 12 bases. Germline lookup yields CDR1 MNHNS and CDR2 SASEGT. The length of the CDR3 is 16 residues. J gave up 5 bases and V 3 bases, and 7 bases lay outside the gene matches. CDR3 in amino acids: CASSDRDRGPRETQYF. The CDR3 DNA follows: TGTGCCAGCAGTGACCGGGACAGGGGGCCCCGGGAGACCCAGTACTTC.

J is TRBJ1-5 and V is TRBV6-4; the D is unclear. The CDR3 has 15 residues. The V gene lost 5 bases and the J gene lost 6 bases, with 17 bases spanning the gap. The V gene's germline CDR1 is MRHNA and CDR2 SNTAGT. This CDR3 is CASSHPMGSAQPQHF. CDR3 nucleotides: TGTGCCAGCAGTCACCCTATGGGGTCGGCTCAGCCCCAGCATTTT.

J is TRBJ1-1 and V is TRBV6-5, with 11 positions matching TRBD1. Unmatched junction bases numbered 9, after V lost 6 bases and J lost 6 bases. This CDR3 spans 15 amino acids. The germline V gene encodes CDR1 MNHEY and CDR2 SVGAGI. The DNA for the CDR3 is TGTGCCAGCAGGAGGACAGGGGGCGCCGGGGCTGAAGCTTTCTTT. This gives the protein CASRRTGGAGAEAFF.

This chain links TRBV10-3 with TRBJ2-6; D might be TRBD2 (7 bases). The CDR3 length is 18 residues. In germline, CDR1 is ENHRY, CDR2 SYGVKD. Trimming pared 4 bases from V and 1 base from J, leaving 17 bases between. The CDR3 sequence: CAISGGGPNRSGANVLTF. In DNA, the CDR3 is TGTGCCATCAGTGGGGGGGGGCCCAACCGATCTGGGGCCAACGTCCTGACTTTC.

The V gene is TRBV18, the J gene TRBJ1-1, with a tentative D call TRBD1 (5 bases). CDR3 length equals 15 residues. Germline V gives CDR1 KGHSH, CDR2 LQKENI. V was clipped by 6 bases and J by 0 bases, with 14 bases between them. The CDR3 reads CASSPGRGMNTEAFF. CDR3 nucleotides: TGTGCCAGCTCCCCAGGAAGGGGAATGAACACTGAAGCTTTCTTT.

This chain joins TRBV6-6 and TRBJ1-2; tentative D call: TRBD1 (6 bases). This CDR3 has 13 amino acids. Germline values: CDR1 MNHNY, CDR2 SVGAGI (reference sequence). V was trimmed by 4 bases and J by 1 base, leaving 7 bases between them. CDR3 protein: CASSWTDNYGYTF. The CDR3 DNA is TGTGCCAGCAGTTGGACAGATAACTATGGCTACACCTTC.

The J gene is TRBJ2-2, the V gene TRBV7-2; 9 bases line up with TRBD2. Germline V gene sequence: CDR1 SGHTA, CDR2 FQGNSA. The CDR3 is 17 residues long. V lost 6 bases, J lost 5 bases, and 13 bases stayed unmatched. The DNA of the CDR3 is TGTGCCAGCAGTAGCGGCGGGCGGGGGGGATTGACCGGGGAGCTGTTTTTT. As protein: CASSSGGRGGLTGELFF.

This clone was recorded once. The chain is built from TRBV6-1 and TRBJ1-5; D remains ambiguous. This CDR3 is built from 11 residues. The V gene lost 0 bases and the J gene lost 11 bases, with 5 bases spanning the gap. Looked up from germline, CDR1 is MNHNS and CDR2 is SASEGT. The CDR3, as DNA: TGTGCCAGCAGTGAAGCGCCAGCCCAGCATTTT. Encoded protein: CASSEAPAQHF.

This clone appeared once. The CDR3 DNA is TGTGCCACCAGTGTTAACAGGGCGGGGGGAACAGATACGCAGTATTTT. Amino acids: CATSVNRAGGTDTQYF. This rearrangement joins TRBV24-1 to TRBJ2-3; 8 bases are a match to TRBD2. This CDR3 spans 16 amino acids. Trimming removed 5 bases from V and 3 bases from J; junction bases left unmatched: 9. Germline V gene data show CDR1 as KGHDR and CDR2 as SFDVKD.

The chain couples TRBV4-3 to TRBJ1-2, with D perhaps matching TRBD1 (6 bases). The V gene's germline CDR1 is LGHNA and CDR2 YSLEER. V lost 3 bases to trimming and J lost 6 bases, with 11 bases between them. This CDR3 is built from 13 residues. CDR3 in DNA: TGCGCCAGCAGCCATCTTCAGGGGCATGGCTACACCTTC. Translated, it gives CASSHLQGHGYTF.

The CDR3 is CASSQGGQGTQHF. CDR3 DNA: TGCGCCAGCAGCCAAGGGGGGCAGGGAACCCAGCATTTT. V usage is TRBV4-3 and J usage is TRBJ1-5, with D perhaps TRBD1 (6 bases). Trimming took off 1 base at V and 11 bases at J, with 12 bases between the two ends. The CDR3 sequence is 13 residues long. Germline V gene lookup returns CDR1 LGHNA and CDR2 YSLEER.

This clone came up a few times. The V call is TRBV6-5, the J call TRBJ2-7; D possibly corresponds to TRBD2 (6 bases). The CDR3 is 14 residues long. In germline, CDR1 is MNHEY, CDR2 SVGAGI. V was clipped by 4 bases and J by 8 bases, with 18 bases between them. The CDR3 DNA follows: TGTGCCAGCAGTTCGGGACTCCCTGGGGGGAAGCAGTACGTC. This sequence encodes CASSSGLPGGKQYV.

The DNA for the CDR3 is TGTGCCAGCAGTTGGACAGGGGGCAATGAGCAGTTCTTC. Its translation: CASSWTGGNEQFF. The chain uses TRBV12-3 or TRBV12-4 and TRBJ2-1, with 10 bases that match TRBD1. The CDR3 runs 13 residues. Trimming removed 4 bases from V and 6 bases from J; junction bases left unmatched: 0.

A word on this clone: One end of the junction varies from germline; a read error may be responsible. This chain uses TRBV6-7 with TRBJ2-2, with D perhaps matching TRBD1 or TRBD2 (5 bases each). TRBV6-7 is an ORF for which the function is uncertain. The CDR3 covers 14 residues. DNA for the CDR3: TGTGCCAGCAGTCTTAGACAGACACACCGGGGAGCTGTTTTT. Protein sequence: CASSLRQTHRGAVF.

The chain has TRBV10-1 and TRBJ2-3; the D gene is possibly TRBD2 (6 bases). Germline V gene data show CDR1 as WNHNN and CDR2 as SYGVQD (reference sequence). The ends were cut back, 3 bases at V and 6 bases at J, with 22 bases in the middle. This CDR3 is 17 amino acids long. The CDR3 spells CASSDRTGRGSSDTQYF. The DNA of the CDR3 is TGCGCCAGCAGTGACCGGACGGGGCGGGGTAGCTCGGATACGCAGTATTTT.

The chain employs TRBV5-1 and TRBJ2-3, with TRBD2 identical over 8 bases. V gave up 3 bases and J gave up 3 bases; unmatched junction bases: 9. The CDR3 has 16 residues. Looked up from germline, CDR1 is SGHRS and CDR2 is YFSETQ. For the CDR3, the DNA is TGCGCCAGCAGCTCCCGAAGTAGCGGGGTAACAGATACGCAGTATTTT. This sequence encodes CASSSRSSGVTDTQYF.

This clone was observed a single time. The V call is TRBV6-6, the J call TRBJ2-3; D gene ambiguous. Between the trimmed V and J ends, which lost 6 bases and 3 bases, there was a span of 10 bases. The CDR3 consists of 13 residues. In germline, CDR1 is MNHNY, CDR2 SVGAGI (reference sequence). The CDR3 nucleotides read TGTGCCAGCAGAGTTGAATCGACAGATACGCAGTATTTT. Translation: CASRVESTDTQYF.